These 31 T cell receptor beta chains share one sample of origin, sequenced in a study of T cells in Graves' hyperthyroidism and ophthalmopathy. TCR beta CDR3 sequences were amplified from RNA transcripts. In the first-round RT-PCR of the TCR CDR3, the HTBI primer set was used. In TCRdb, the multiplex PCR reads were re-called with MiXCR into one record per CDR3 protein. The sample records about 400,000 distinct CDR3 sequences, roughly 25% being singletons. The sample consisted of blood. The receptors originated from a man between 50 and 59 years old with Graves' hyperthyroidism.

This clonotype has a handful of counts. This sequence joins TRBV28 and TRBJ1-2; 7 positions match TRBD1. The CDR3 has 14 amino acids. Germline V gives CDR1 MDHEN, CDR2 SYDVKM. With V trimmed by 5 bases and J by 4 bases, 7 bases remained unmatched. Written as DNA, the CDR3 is TGTGCCAGCAGTCCTCAGACAGGGATCTATGGCTACACCTTC. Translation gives CASSPQTGIYGYTF.

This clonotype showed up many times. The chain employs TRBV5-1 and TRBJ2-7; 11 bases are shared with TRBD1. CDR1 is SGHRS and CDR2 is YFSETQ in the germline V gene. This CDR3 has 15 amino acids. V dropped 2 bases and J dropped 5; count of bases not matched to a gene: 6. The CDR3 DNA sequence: TGCGCCAGCAGCTTTGGACAGGGGGCTCTCGACGAGCAGTACTTC. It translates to CASSFGQGALDEQYF. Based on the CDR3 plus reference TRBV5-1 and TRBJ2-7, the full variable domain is KAGVTQTPRYLIKTRGQQVTLSCSPISGHRSVSWYQQTPGQGLQFLFEYFSETQRNKGNFPGRFSGRQFSNSRSEMNVSTLELGDSALYLCASSFGQGALDEQYFGPGTRLTVT.

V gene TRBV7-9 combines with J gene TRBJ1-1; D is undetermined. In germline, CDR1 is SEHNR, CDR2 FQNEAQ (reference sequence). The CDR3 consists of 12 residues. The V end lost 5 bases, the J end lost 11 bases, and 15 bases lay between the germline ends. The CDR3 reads CASSPDWPRAFF. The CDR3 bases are TGTGCCAGCAGCCCGGACTGGCCAAGGGCTTTCTTT.

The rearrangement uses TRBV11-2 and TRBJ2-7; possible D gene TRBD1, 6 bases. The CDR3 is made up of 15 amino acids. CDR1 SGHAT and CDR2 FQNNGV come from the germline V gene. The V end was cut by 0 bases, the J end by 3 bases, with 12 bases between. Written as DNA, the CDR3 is TGTGCCAGCAGCTTAGATTGGGGCAGGGGCTACGAGCAGTACTTC. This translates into CASSLDWGRGYEQYF.

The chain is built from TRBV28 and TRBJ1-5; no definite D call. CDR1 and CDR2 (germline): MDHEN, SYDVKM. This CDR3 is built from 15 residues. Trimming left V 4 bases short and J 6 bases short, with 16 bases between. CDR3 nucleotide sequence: TGTGCCAGCAGTTCCCCCACGGGGAACGCTCAGCCCCAGCATTTT. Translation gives CASSSPTGNAQPQHF.

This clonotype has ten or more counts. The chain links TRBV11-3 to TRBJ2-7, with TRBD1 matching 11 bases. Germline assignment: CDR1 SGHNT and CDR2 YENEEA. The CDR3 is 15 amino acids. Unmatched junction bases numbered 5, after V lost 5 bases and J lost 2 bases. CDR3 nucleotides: TGTGCCAGCAGCGAGGGACAGGGGGTCCCCTACGAGCAGTACTTC. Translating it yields CASSEGQGVPYEQYF.

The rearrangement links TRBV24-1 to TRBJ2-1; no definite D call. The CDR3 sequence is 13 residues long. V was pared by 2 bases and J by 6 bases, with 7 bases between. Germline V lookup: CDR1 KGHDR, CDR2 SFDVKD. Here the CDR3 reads CATSDSPFNEQFF. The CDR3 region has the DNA TGTGCCACCAGTGATTCGCCATTCAATGAGCAGTTCTTC.

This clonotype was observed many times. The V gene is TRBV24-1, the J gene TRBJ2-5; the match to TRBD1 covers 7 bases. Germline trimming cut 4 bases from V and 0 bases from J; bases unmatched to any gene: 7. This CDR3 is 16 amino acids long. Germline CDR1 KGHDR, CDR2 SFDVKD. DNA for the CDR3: TGTGCCACCAGTGACCCCGACAGGGCCCACCAAGAGACCCAGTACTTC. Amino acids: CATSDPDRAHQETQYF.

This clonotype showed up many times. The CDR3 is CASSSQMRTEAFF. CDR3 coding DNA: TGTGCCAGCAGCTCGCAAATGCGCACTGAAGCTTTCTTT. The V and J genes are TRBV11-3 and TRBJ1-1, with unresolved D. Between the trimmed V and J ends, which lost 4 bases and 4 bases, there was a span of 10 bases. Germline CDR1 is SGHNT and CDR2 is YENEEA. This CDR3 is 13 amino acids long.

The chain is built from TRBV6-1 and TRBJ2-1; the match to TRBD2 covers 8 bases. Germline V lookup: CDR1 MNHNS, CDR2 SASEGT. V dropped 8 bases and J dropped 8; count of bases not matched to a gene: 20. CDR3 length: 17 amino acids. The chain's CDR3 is CASPPAVGERERDEQFF. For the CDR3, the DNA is TGTGCCAGCCCGCCGGCTGTGGGCGAGCGGGAGAGGGATGAGCAGTTCTTC.

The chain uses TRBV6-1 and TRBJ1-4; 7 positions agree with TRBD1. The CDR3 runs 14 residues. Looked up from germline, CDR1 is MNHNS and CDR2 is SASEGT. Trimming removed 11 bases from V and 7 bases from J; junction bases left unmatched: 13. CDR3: CAGSNRGLLEKLFF. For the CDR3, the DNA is TGTGCCGGCTCAAACAGGGGTCTTCTTGAAAAACTGTTTTTT.

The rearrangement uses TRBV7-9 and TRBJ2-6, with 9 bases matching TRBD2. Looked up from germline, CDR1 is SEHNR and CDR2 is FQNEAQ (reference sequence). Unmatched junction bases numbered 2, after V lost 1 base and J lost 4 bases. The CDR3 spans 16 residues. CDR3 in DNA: TGTGCCAGCAGCTTAGGACTAGCGGCCGGGGCCAACGTCCTGACTTTC. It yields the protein CASSLGLAAGANVLTF.

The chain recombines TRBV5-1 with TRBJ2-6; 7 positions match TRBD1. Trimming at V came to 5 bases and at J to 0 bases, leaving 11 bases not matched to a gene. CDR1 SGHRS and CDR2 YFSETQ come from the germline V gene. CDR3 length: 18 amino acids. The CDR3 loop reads CASSSDRSEVSGANVLTF. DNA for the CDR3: TGCGCCAGCAGTTCGGACAGGTCGGAAGTCTCTGGGGCCAACGTCCTGACTTTC. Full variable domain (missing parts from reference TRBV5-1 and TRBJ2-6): KAGVTQTPRYLIKTRGQQVTLSCSPISGHRSVSWYQQTPGQGLQFLFEYFSETQRNKGNFPGRFSGRQFSNSRSEMNVSTLELGDSALYLCASSSDRSEVSGANVLTFGAGSRLTVL.

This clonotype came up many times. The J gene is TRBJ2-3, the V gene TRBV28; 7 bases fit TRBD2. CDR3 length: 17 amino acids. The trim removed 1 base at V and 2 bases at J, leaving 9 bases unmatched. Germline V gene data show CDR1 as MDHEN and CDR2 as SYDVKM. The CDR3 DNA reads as TGTGCCAGCAGTTTATTTCTTTTGCGGGAGTCCACAGATACGCAGTATTTT. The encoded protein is CASSLFLLRESTDTQYF.

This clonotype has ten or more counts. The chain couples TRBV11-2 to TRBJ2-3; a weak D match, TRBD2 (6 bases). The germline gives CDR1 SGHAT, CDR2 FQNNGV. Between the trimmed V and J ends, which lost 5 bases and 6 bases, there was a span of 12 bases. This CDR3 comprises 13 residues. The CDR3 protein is CASSLDRGDTQYF. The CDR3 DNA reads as TGTGCCAGCAGCCTCGACCGGGGGGATACGCAGTATTTT.

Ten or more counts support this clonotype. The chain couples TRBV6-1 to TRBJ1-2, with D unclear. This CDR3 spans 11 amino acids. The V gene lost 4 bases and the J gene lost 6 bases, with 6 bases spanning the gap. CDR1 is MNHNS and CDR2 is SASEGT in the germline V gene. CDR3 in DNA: TGTGCCAGCAGTGCCCCCGATGGCTACACCTTC. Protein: CASSAPDGYTF.

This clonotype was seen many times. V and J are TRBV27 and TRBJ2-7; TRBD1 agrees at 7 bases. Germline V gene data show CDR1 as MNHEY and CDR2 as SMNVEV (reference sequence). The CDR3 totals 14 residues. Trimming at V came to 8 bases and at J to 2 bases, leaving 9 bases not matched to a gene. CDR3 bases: TGTGCCAGCGCAAAAAACAGGGGCCCCTACGAGCAGTACTTC. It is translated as CASAKNRGPYEQYF.

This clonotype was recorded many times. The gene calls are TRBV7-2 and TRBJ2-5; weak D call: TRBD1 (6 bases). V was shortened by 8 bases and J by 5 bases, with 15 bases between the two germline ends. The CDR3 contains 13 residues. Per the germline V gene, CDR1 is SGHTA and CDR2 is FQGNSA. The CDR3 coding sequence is TGTGCCAGCGGAAACAGGGTTCGGGAGACCCAGTACTTC. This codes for CASGNRVRETQYF.

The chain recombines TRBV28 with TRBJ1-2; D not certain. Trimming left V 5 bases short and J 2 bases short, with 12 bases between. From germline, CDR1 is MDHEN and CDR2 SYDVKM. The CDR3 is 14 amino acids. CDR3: CASSDTWRNYGYTF. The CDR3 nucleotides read TGTGCCAGCAGTGACACCTGGAGAAACTATGGCTACACCTTC.

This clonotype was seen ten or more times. CDR3 amino acids: CASSPGQGPEAFF. The DNA for the CDR3 is TGCGCCAGCAGCCCTGGACAGGGGCCTGAAGCTTTCTTT. The chain combines TRBV5-1 with TRBJ1-1, with 9 bases lining up with TRBD1. V lost 4 bases to trimming and J lost 6 bases; unmatched junction nucleotides: 4. The CDR3 sequence is 13 residues long. In germline, CDR1 is SGHRS, CDR2 YFSETQ.

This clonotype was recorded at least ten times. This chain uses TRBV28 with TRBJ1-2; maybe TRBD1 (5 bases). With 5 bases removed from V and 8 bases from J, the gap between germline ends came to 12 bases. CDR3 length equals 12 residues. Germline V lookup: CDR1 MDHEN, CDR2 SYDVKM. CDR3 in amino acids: CASSAQVRGYTF. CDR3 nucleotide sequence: TGTGCCAGCAGTGCACAGGTCAGAGGCTACACCTTC.

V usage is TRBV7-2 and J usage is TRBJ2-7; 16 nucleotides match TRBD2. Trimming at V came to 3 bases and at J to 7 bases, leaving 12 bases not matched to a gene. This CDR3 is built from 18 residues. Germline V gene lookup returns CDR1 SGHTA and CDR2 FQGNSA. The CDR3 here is CASSLGLAGGSAGREQYF. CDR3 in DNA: TGTGCCAGCAGCTTGGGACTAGCGGGAGGGAGCGCCGGGCGGGAGCAGTACTTC.

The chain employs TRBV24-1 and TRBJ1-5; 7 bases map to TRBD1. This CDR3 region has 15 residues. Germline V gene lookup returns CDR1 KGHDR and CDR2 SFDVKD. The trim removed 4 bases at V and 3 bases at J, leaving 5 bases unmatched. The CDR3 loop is CATSEYTGDNQPQHF. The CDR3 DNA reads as TGTGCCACCAGTGAGTACACAGGGGACAATCAGCCCCAGCATTTT.

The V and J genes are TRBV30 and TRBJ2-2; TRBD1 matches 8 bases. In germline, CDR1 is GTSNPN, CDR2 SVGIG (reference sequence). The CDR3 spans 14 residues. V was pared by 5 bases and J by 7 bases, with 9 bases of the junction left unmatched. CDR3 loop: CAWERDRGDGELFF. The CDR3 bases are TGTGCCTGGGAACGAGACAGGGGTGACGGGGAGCTGTTTTTT.

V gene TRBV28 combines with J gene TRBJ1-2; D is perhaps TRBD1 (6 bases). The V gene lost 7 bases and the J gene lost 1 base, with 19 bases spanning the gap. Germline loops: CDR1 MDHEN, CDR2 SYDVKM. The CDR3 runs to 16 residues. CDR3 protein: CASKVLSGAGNYGYTF. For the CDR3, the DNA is TGTGCCAGCAAGGTATTGTCAGGGGCCGGTAACTATGGCTACACCTTC.

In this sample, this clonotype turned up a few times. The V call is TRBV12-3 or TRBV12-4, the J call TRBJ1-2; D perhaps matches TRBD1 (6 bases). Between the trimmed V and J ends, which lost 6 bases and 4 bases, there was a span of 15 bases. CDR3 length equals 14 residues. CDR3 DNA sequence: TGTGCCAGCAGACCCGAGGGGGGGATCTATGGCTACACCTTC. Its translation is CASRPEGGIYGYTF.

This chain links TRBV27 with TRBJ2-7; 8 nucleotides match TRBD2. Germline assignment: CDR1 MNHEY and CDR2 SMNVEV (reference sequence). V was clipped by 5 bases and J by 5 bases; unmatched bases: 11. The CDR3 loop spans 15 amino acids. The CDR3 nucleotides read TGTGCCAGCAGTCCCGCGGGGCTAGCGGGCGACGAGCAGTACTTC. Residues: CASSPAGLAGDEQYF.

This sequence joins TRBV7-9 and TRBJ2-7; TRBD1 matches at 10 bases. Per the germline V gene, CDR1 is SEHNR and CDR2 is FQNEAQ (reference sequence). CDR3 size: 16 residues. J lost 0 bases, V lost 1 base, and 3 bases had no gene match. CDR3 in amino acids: CASSLGQGASSYEQYF. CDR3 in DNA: TGTGCCAGCAGCTTAGGACAGGGGGCAAGCTCCTACGAGCAGTACTTC.

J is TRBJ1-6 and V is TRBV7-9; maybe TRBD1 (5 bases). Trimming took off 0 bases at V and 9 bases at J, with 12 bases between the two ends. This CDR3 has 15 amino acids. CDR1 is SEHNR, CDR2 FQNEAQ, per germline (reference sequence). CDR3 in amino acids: CASSLARDGSSPLHF. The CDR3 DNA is TGTGCCAGCAGCTTAGCCCGGGACGGGAGTTCACCCCTCCACTTT.

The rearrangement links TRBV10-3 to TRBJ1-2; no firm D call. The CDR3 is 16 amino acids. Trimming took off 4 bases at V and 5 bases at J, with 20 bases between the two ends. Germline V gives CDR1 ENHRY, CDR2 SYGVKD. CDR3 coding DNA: TGTGCCATCAGTGGTGTCCCCGGGAGCGAAGGATATGGCTACACCTTC. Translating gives CAISGVPGSEGYGYTF.

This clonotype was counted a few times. The CDR3 DNA reads TGCGCCAGCAGCTGGAATAGCGGGAGGGGTTACGAGCAGTTCTTC. It specifies CASSWNSGRGYEQFF. The gene calls are TRBV5-1 and TRBJ2-7; TRBD2 matches 11 bases. The closer fit of TRBJ2-1 to the DNA end suggests the J call may be wrong. The V gene's germline CDR1 is SGHRS and CDR2 YFSETQ. The CDR3 sequence is 15 residues long.